Listed here is a single T cell receptor (beta chain). Its antigen is as yet unknown. Use of 60 Vbeta and 13 Jbeta primers characterized the PCR. TCRdb's table, derived via immunoSEQ multiplex PCR, lists solely in-frame clones and lacks some. The sample gives just under 65,000 clones, over 75% of which show up once; roughly 4.7% is in the top ten. The sample originates from a study of cytomegalovirus exposure and HLA in healthy donors. Turning to the study itself: Prior work identified roughly 120 million unique TCR beta sequences in 150 million to 200 million T cells.

CDR3 size: 15 residues. Germline V gene data show CDR1 as SQVTM and CDR2 as ANQGSEA. J gave up 3 bases and V 3 bases, and 10 bases lay outside the gene matches. Regarding the study as a whole: A missense DCLRE1C variant was associated with V- and J-gene trimming of TCR beta chains in a later analysis, and an independent cohort replicated the association.

This TCR derives from a woman under 40 in good health and CMV-seronegative. The sample consisted of PBMCs. The V call is TRBV29-1, the J call TRBJ1-1, with 7 bases matching TRBD1. The CDR3 coding sequence is TGCAGCGTTGACCAAACAGGGGTCCCGTACACTGAAGCTTTCTTT. Its translation: CSVDQTGVPYTEAFF.